This TCR beta chain appears in the sequencing data of a study of control samples from healthy donors and cancer patients. V dropped 2 bases and J dropped 7 bases, with 15 bases sitting between them. The length of the CDR3 is 14 residues. Per germline, CDR1 MNHEY and CDR2 SVGEGT. Measured with immunoSEQ multiplex PCR; TCRdb has only the in-frame clones, and not every one. Altogether 170,000 or so clones are present, roughly 94% being singletons, with the ten largest covering about 1.4%. This TCR derives from a woman aged 18-30 years in good health. Sequencing input: blood. The V gene is TRBV6-2 or TRBV6-3, the J gene TRBJ2-7; D call uncertain. Here the CDR3 reads CASSYDDPSWEQYF. The DNA for the CDR3 is TGTGCCAGCAGTTACGACGACCCCTCCTGGGAGCAGTACTTC.